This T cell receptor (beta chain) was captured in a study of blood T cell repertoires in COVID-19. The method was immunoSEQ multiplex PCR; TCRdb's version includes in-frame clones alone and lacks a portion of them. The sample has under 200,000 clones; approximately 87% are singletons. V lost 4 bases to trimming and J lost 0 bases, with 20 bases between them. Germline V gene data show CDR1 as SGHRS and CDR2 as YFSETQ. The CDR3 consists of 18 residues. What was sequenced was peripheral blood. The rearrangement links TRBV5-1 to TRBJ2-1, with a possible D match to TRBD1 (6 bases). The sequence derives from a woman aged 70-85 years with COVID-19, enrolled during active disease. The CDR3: CASSENSLGQRSYNEQFF. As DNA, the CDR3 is TGCGCCAGCAGCGAAAACTCCTTAGGACAGCGCTCCTACAATGAGCAGTTCTTC.